Presented here are 21 T cell receptor beta chains from one specimen sequenced in a study of cytomegalovirus exposure and HLA in healthy donors. Use of 60 Vbeta and 13 Jbeta primers characterized the PCR. TCRdb's copy holds only in-frame clones and misses some; the assay was immunoSEQ multiplex PCR. The sample includes 70,000 or so clones. Sequencing was done on a sample of PBMCs. Source of these receptors: a boy between 10 and 17 years old in good health and CMV-seronegative.

The gene calls are TRBV12-5 and TRBJ2-2; TRBD1 might be the D (7 bases). This CDR3 is built from 15 residues. V lost 7 bases, J lost 1 base, and 13 bases lay in between. The germline CDR1 and CDR2 sequences are LGHNT and FRNRAP. For the CDR3, the DNA is TGTGCTAGTGCCCCAGGGGGGCGGAACACCGGGGAGCTGTTTTTT. The encoded protein is CASAPGGRNTGELFF.

This chain links TRBV11-2 with TRBJ1-1, with D maybe TRBD1 (5 bases). The CDR3 totals 15 residues. V was cut by 3 bases and J by 1 base, with 12 bases left in between. Germline CDR1 reads SGHAT; CDR2 reads FQNNGV. This chain's CDR3 is CASSLAAGTNTEAFF. The CDR3 DNA follows: TGTGCCAGCAGCTTGGCAGCGGGGACGAACACTGAAGCTTTCTTT.

This chain links TRBV30 with TRBJ1-2, with D perhaps TRBD1 (5 bases). This CDR3 comprises 14 residues. CDR1 and CDR2 from the germline V gene are GTSNPN and SVGIG (reference sequence). V lost 0 bases, J lost 7 bases, and 15 bases lay in between. The CDR3 spells CAWSVTGGSGGYTF. CDR3 nucleotides: TGTGCCTGGAGTGTCACAGGTGGATCGGGTGGCTACACCTTC.

V and J are TRBV11-2 and TRBJ2-5; 11 positions agree with TRBD2. V dropped 2 bases and J dropped 4; count of bases not matched to a gene: 12. Germline V gene lookup returns CDR1 SGHAT and CDR2 FQNNGV. The CDR3 runs to 18 residues. CDR3 amino acids: CASSLIVGGLAGGETQYF. The CDR3 DNA reads TGTGCCAGCAGCTTAATTGTAGGTGGCCTAGCGGGAGGAGAGACCCAGTACTTC.

The rearrangement uses TRBV28 and TRBJ1-2; D uncertain. The CDR3 is 16 residues long. Germline CDR1 reads MDHEN; CDR2 reads SYDVKM. V was clipped by 10 bases and J by 0 bases, with 21 bases between them. The CDR3 sequence: CATVVLPLSPNYGYTF. CDR3 sequence (DNA): TGTGCCACCGTAGTCTTACCCCTTAGTCCTAACTATGGCTACACCTTC.

The chain is built from TRBV29-1 and TRBJ1-1; D remains unclear. The CDR3 runs to 14 residues. Germline CDR1 SQVTM, CDR2 ANQGSEA. Trimming left V 3 bases short and J 3 bases short, with 14 bases between. The CDR3 DNA is TGCAGCGTTGAGGTCAGGTTAGCGGACACTGAAGCTTTCTTT. It specifies CSVEVRLADTEAFF.

The chain carries TRBV28 and TRBJ2-5; a possible D gene is TRBD1 (5 bases). This CDR3 is 16 amino acids long. Germline CDR1 reads MDHEN; CDR2 reads SYDVKM. The V end lost 3 bases, the J end lost 1 base, and 15 bases lay between the germline ends. CDR3 region: CASSFSAGHLQETQYF. DNA of the CDR3: TGTGCCAGCAGTTTCTCCGCTGGACACCTCCAAGAGACCCAGTACTTC. The full variable domain, completed using reference TRBV28 and TRBJ2-5, is DVKVTQSSRYLVKRTGEKVFLECVQDMDHENMFWYRQDPGLGLRLIYFSYDVKMKEKGDIPEGYSVSREKKERFSLILESASTNQTSMYLCASSFSAGHLQETQYFGPGTRLLVL.

Concerning this clone itself: One end of the junction is discordant with germline, which a read error may explain. The rearrangement uses TRBV4-1 and TRBJ1-3, with a tentative D call TRBD1 (6 bases). Germline V gene data show CDR1 as MGHRA and CDR2 as YSYEKL. The length of the CDR3 is 18 residues. This chain's CDR3 is CASSQGAPGHLSGNNIYF. In DNA, the CDR3 is TGCGCCAGCAGCCAAGGAGCCCCGGGACACCTCTCTGGAAACAACATATATTTT.

The chain carries TRBV19 and TRBJ1-5; D is ambiguous. The CDR3 consists of 14 residues. V was trimmed by 6 bases and J by 0 bases, leaving 9 bases between them. CDR1 is LNHDA, CDR2 SQIVND, per germline (reference sequence). DNA of the CDR3: TGTGCCAGTAGGCAAACATATAGCAATCAGCCCCAGCATTTT. Protein: CASRQTYSNQPQHF.

The chain couples TRBV13 to TRBJ1-4, with D possibly TRBD1 on 5 matching bases. The germline gives CDR1 PRHDT, CDR2 FYEKMQ (reference sequence). Trimming cost V 5 bases and J 7 bases, with 20 bases left between them. The CDR3 runs 16 residues. The CDR3, as DNA: TGTGCCAGCAGCCCCTTATCGCGGGGGGAAGGTGAAAAACTGTTTTTT. This codes for CASSPLSRGEGEKLFF.

V and J are TRBV14 and TRBJ1-3; D may be TRBD1 (6 bases). Germline CDR1 SGHDN, CDR2 FVKESK. V dropped 3 bases and J dropped 0 bases, with 9 bases sitting between them. CDR3 length: 15 residues. The CDR3 nucleotides read TGTGCCAGCAGCCAGAAAGGGGGCTCTGGAAACACCATATATTTT. Its translation: CASSQKGGSGNTIYF. The full variable domain, completed using reference TRBV14 and TRBJ1-3, is EAGVTQFPSHSVIEKGQTVTLRCDPISGHDNLYWYRRVMGKEIKFLLHFVKESKQDESGMPNNRFLAERTGGTYSTLKVQPAELEDSGVYFCASSQKGGSGNTIYFGEGSWLTVV.

The chain uses TRBV9 and TRBJ2-1, with 7 bases lining up with TRBD2. The V gene end was trimmed by 3 bases and the J gene end by 0 bases; junction bases not matched to a gene: 6. Germline CDR1 SGDLS, CDR2 YYNGEE. The CDR3 length is 16 residues. CDR3 sequence: CASSGRLAVSYNEQFF. The CDR3 coding sequence is TGTGCCAGCAGCGGAAGGCTAGCGGTCTCCTACAATGAGCAGTTCTTC.

V usage is TRBV7-2 and J usage is TRBJ1-2; 9 nucleotides line up with TRBD1. In germline, CDR1 is SGHTA, CDR2 FQGNSA. V was clipped by 4 bases and J by 6 bases; unmatched bases: 3. This CDR3 spans 13 amino acids. CDR3 protein: CASSSTGGNGYTF. The CDR3 DNA sequence: TGTGCCAGCAGCTCAACAGGGGGCAATGGCTACACCTTC.

This chain links TRBV6-5 with TRBJ1-1; D remains unclear. V lost 4 bases and J 4 bases, leaving 10 bases between the germline ends. The CDR3 consists of 13 residues. Germline V CDR1 and CDR2: MNHEY, SVGAGI. This CDR3 is CASSLRAGTEAFF. The CDR3 DNA reads TGTGCCAGCAGTTTGCGGGCGGGCACTGAAGCTTTCTTT.

The gene calls are TRBV6-5 and TRBJ1-4; perhaps TRBD1 as D (6 bases). From germline, CDR1 is MNHEY and CDR2 SVGAGI. V gave up 8 bases and J gave up 5 bases, with 12 bases separating them. The CDR3 runs to 13 residues. CDR3 residues: CASGRTANEKLFF. For the CDR3, the DNA is TGTGCCAGCGGCAGGACAGCGAATGAAAAACTGTTTTTT.

This sequence joins TRBV30 and TRBJ2-5; D perhaps matches TRBD2 (6 bases). The V and J ends lost 4 bases and 4 bases respectively, with 16 bases between them. Germline V gives CDR1 GTSNPN, CDR2 SVGIG (reference sequence). The CDR3 has 14 amino acids. DNA for the CDR3: TGTGCCTGGACCACGTCTAGCGTAGGAGAGACCCAGTACTTC. Residues: CAWTTSSVGETQYF.

The chain carries TRBV19 and TRBJ1-2, with D maybe TRBD1 (5 bases). Germline CDR1 reads LNHDA; CDR2 reads SQIVND (reference sequence). The CDR3 has 14 residues. The V end was cut by 4 bases, the J end by 4 bases, with 13 bases between. The chain's CDR3 is CASSRHRSPYGYTF. The CDR3 DNA reads TGTGCCAGTAGTAGACACAGGTCCCCCTATGGCTACACCTTC.

V gene TRBV9 combines with J gene TRBJ2-5; possible D gene TRBD2, 6 bases. Trimming took off 3 bases at V and 4 bases at J, with 16 bases between the two ends. This CDR3 comprises 15 residues. CDR1 is SGDLS and CDR2 is YYNGEE in the germline V gene. The CDR3 protein is CASSARRTEGETQYF. CDR3 nucleotide sequence: TGTGCCAGCAGCGCCCGAAGGACGGAGGGAGAGACCCAGTACTTC.

The V call is TRBV2, the J call TRBJ1-1; no clear D. The CDR3 consists of 13 residues. Germline V gene data show CDR1 as SNHLY and CDR2 as FYNNEI. Trimming shortened V by 7 bases and J by 0 bases, and 9 bases separated the two germline ends. DNA for the CDR3: TGTGCCAGCACGCCGGGTATGAACACTGAAGCTTTCTTT. This codes for CASTPGMNTEAFF.

The V call is TRBV11-2, the J call TRBJ2-7; 8 positions agree with TRBD2. This CDR3 is 16 amino acids long. Germline assignment: CDR1 SGHAT and CDR2 FQNNGV. The junction had 9 bases not matched to a gene; V was cut back by 5 bases and J by 0 bases. The CDR3 bases are TGTGCCAGCAGCCAACTTCCGGGGGGGAGCTCCTACGAGCAGTACTTC. This sequence encodes CASSQLPGGSSYEQYF.

The chain is built from TRBV7-3 and TRBJ1-2; TRBD1 matches 11 bases. CDR1 and CDR2 (germline): SGHTA, FQGTGA. This CDR3 has 16 residues. Unmatched junction bases numbered 8, after V lost 4 bases and J lost 4 bases. The CDR3 here is CASSWTGGAQGYGYTF. For the CDR3, the DNA is TGTGCCAGCAGCTGGACAGGGGGCGCCCAGGGCTATGGCTACACCTTC.